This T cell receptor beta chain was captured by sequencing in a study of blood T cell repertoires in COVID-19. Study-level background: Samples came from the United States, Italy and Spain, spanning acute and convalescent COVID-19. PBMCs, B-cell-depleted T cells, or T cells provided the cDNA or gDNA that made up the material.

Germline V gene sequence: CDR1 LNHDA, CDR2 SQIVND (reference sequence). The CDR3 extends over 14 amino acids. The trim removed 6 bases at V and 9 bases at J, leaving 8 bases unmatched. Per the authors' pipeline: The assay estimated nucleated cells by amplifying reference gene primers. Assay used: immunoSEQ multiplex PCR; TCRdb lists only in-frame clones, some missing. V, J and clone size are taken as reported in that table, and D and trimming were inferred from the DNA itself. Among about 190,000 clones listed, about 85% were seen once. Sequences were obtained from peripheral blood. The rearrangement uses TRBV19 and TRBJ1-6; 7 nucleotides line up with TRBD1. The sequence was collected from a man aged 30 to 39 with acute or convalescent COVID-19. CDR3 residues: CASSPGQSFSPLHF. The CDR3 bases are TGTGCCAGTAGCCCGGGACAGAGTTTTTCACCCCTCCACTTT. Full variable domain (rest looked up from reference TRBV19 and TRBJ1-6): DGGITQSPKYLFRKEGQNVTLSCEQNLNHDAMYWYRQDPGQGLRLIYYSQIVNDFQKGDIAEGYSVSREKKESFPLTVTSAQKNPTAFYLCASSPGQSFSPLHFGNGTRLTVT.